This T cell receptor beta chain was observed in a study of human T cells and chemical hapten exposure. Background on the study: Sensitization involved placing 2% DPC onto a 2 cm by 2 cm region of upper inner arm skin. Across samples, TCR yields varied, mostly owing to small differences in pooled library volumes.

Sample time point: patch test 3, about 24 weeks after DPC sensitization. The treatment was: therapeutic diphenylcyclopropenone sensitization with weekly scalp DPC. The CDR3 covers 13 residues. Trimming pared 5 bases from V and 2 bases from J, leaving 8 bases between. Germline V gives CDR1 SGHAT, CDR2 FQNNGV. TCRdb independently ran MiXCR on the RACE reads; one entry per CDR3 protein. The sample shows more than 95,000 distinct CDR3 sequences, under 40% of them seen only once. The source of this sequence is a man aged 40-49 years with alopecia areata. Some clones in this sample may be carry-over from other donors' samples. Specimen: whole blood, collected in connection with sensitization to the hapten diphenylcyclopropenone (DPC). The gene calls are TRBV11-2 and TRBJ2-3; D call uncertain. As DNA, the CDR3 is TGTGCCAGCAGCCAGGCTATCACAGATACGCAGTATTTT. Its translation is CASSQAITDTQYF.